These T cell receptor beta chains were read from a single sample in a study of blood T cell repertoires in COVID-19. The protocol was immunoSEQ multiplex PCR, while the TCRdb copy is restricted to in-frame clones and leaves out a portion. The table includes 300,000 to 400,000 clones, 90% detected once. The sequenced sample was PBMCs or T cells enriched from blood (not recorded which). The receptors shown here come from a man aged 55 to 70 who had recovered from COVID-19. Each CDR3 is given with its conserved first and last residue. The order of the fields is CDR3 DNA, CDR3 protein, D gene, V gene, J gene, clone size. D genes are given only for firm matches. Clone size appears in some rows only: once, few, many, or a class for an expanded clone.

DNA: TGTGCCAGCAGCCAAACCCGATGGGCGGGAGGGCCTCACGAGCAGTACTTC; CDR3: CASSQTRWAGGPHEQYF; D: TRBD2; V: TRBV14; J: TRBJ2-7; size: .
DNA: TGTGCCAGCAGCCAAGGCGTGGATCAGCCCCAGCATTTT; CDR3: CASSQGVDQPQHF; D: .; V: TRBV3-1/TRBV3-2; J: TRBJ1-5; size: .
DNA: TGTGCCAGCAGTGCAGCCCACCGGGACAGAAACTATGGCTACACCTTC; CDR3: CASSAAHRDRNYGYTF; D: TRBD1; V: TRBV27; J: TRBJ1-2; size: .
DNA: TGTGCCAGCAGCCAAGATCAGGGCGGCTATGGCTACACCTTC; CDR3: CASSQDQGGYGYTF; D: .; V: TRBV14; J: TRBJ1-2; size: .
DNA: TGTGCCAGCAGCGTAGACCGGGGCGAGCAGTACTTC; CDR3: CASSVDRGEQYF; D: .; V: TRBV9; J: TRBJ2-7; size: .
DNA: TGTGCCAGCTCGGCGGGACCGGGATGGGACCCCTCTGGGGCCAACGTCCTGACTTTC; CDR3: CASSAGPGWDPSGANVLTF; D: .; V: TRBV18; J: TRBJ2-6; size: .
DNA: TGTGCCAGCAGCTCGGACAGAAGCAATCAGCCCCAGCATTTT; CDR3: CASSSDRSNQPQHF; D: .; V: TRBV7-9; J: TRBJ1-5; size: .
DNA: TGTGCCAGCAGTTTACGGGGGGAAAGACAGCCCCAGCATTTT; CDR3: CASSLRGERQPQHF; D: .; V: TRBV27; J: TRBJ1-5; size: .
DNA: TGCGCCAGCAGCCCGGTAGCAGGGGGAGCCTACGAGCAGTACTTC; CDR3: CASSPVAGGAYEQYF; D: TRBD1; V: TRBV5-1; J: TRBJ2-7; size: .
DNA: TGTGCCACCAGCAGAGTTCGAGGGCCCAATGAGCAGTTCTTC; CDR3: CATSRVRGPNEQFF; D: .; V: TRBV15; J: TRBJ2-1; size: .
DNA: TGTGCCAGCGGGCAAAGCGGGGGGCGCAATCAGCCCCAGCATTTT; CDR3: CASGQSGGRNQPQHF; D: .; V: TRBV2; J: TRBJ1-5; size: .
DNA: TGTGCCAGCACTATACGTAGCGGGGGGGCCTACGAGCAGTACTTC; CDR3: CASTIRSGGAYEQYF; D: TRBD2; V: TRBV2; J: TRBJ2-7; size: few
DNA: TGTGCCAGCAGTTTATCGACTGATGAAGAGACCCAGTACTTC; CDR3: CASSLSTDEETQYF; D: .; V: TRBV27; J: TRBJ2-5; size: .
DNA: TGTGCCAGCAGCCTCGACGTAGGACAGGGGATCGGTGAGCAGTTCTTC; CDR3: CASSLDVGQGIGEQFF; D: TRBD1; V: TRBV14; J: TRBJ2-1; size: once
DNA: TGTGCCAGCAGCCCAGGGGGGTGGGGCTATGGCTACACCTTC; CDR3: CASSPGGWGYGYTF; D: TRBD1; V: TRBV11-2; J: TRBJ1-2; size: .
DNA: TGCGCCAGCAGTAGTATGGTCTCCTACGAGCAGTACTTC; CDR3: CASSSMVSYEQYF; D: .; V: TRBV5-1; J: TRBJ2-7; size: once